A single sample is the source of the 30 T cell receptor beta chains below, sequenced in a study of blood T cells in healthy people across ages. A second PCR, run for about 7 to 12 cycles, used a sample-barcoded 5' primer plus a J-beta primer mix. TCRdb re-called the 5' RACE reads with MiXCR, one entry per CDR3 protein. The table includes 700,000 to 950,000 distinct CDR3 sequences, 40% to 45% detected once. Sequencing was done on a sample of blood. These receptors were taken from a woman in her fifties or sixties in good health.

The table lists this clonotype with many counts. The rearrangement joins TRBV6-6 to TRBJ2-7, with 14 bases lining up with TRBD2. Germline-derived CDR1 and CDR2 are MNHNY and SVGAGI (reference sequence). The CDR3 is 16 residues long. Trimming removed 2 bases from V and 6 bases from J; junction bases left unmatched: 6. The CDR3 DNA follows: TGTGCCAGCAGTTACGGCCTGACTAGCGGGAGGGCCGAGCAGTACTTC. It encodes CASSYGLTSGRAEQYF.

The chain joins TRBV21-1 to TRBJ2-7; TRBD1 reflects the table's D call only, with no check against the DNA. TRBV21-1 is a recognized pseudogene. This CDR3 has 16 amino acids. CDR3 protein: CASSTFRDREDNEQYF. The CDR3 DNA reads TGTGCCAGCAGCACTTTCCGGGACAGGGAGGACAATGAGCAGTACTTC.

The chain combines TRBV27 with TRBJ2-6, with D uncertain. From germline, CDR1 is MNHEY and CDR2 SMNVEV (reference sequence). Between the trimmed V and J ends, which lost 5 bases and 3 bases, there was a span of 5 bases. The CDR3 totals 13 residues. This CDR3 is CASSVFGANVLTF. As DNA, the CDR3 is TGTGCCAGCAGTGTATTTGGGGCCAACGTCCTGACTTTC.

This rearrangement joins TRBV4-2 to TRBJ2-3, with 11 bases fitting TRBD2. The length of the CDR3 is 18 residues. V lost 5 bases and J lost 4; bases outside the gene matches: 14. Germline-derived CDR1 and CDR2 are LGHNA and YNFKEQ. The CDR3 is CASSKGIAGGQGADTQYF. For the CDR3, the DNA is TGTGCCAGCAGCAAGGGGATAGCGGGGGGGCAGGGCGCAGATACGCAGTATTTT.

This clonotype showed up just a few times. The V call is TRBV9, the J call TRBJ1-1, with 9 bases that match TRBD1. The CDR3 is 18 residues long. Germline trimming cut 0 bases from V and 5 bases from J; bases unmatched to any gene: 14. Germline CDR1 SGDLS, CDR2 YYNGEE. DNA of the CDR3: TGTGCCAGCAGCGTAGAGTCTTGGGGACAGGGCTTGGGGACTGAAGCTTTCTTT. This encodes CASSVESWGQGLGTEAFF.

The chain uses TRBV20-1 and TRBJ2-5; TRBD2 matches 7 bases. The closer fit of TRBJ2-7 to the DNA end suggests the J call may be wrong. The germline V gene encodes CDR1 DFQATT and CDR2 SNEGSKA (reference sequence). The CDR3 is made up of 16 amino acids. CDR3 amino acids: CSARDRGGGGVYEQYF. For the CDR3, the DNA is TGCAGTGCTAGAGATCGGGGTGGGGGAGGGGTCTACGAGCAGTACTTC.

The V call is TRBV27, the J call TRBJ2-7, with 12 bases matching TRBD1. The CDR3 has 15 amino acids. The germline V gene has CDR1 MNHEY and CDR2 SMNVEV (reference sequence). Trimming took 2 bases from V and 10 from J; bases not matched to a gene: 9. This CDR3 reads CASSLMGTGGAPQYF. The CDR3 DNA is TGTGCCAGCAGTTTAATGGGGACAGGGGGCGCGCCCCAGTACTTC.

The gene calls are TRBV11-2 and TRBJ1-4, with D maybe TRBD1 (6 bases). The CDR3 is made up of 14 amino acids. From germline, CDR1 is SGHAT and CDR2 FQNNGV. Trimming removed 5 bases at V and 12 bases at J, with 19 bases between. Here the CDR3 reads CASSTRQAPEELFF. CDR3 DNA sequence: TGTGCCAGCAGCACCCGACAGGCTCCCGAGGAACTGTTTTTT.

V gene TRBV20-1 combines with J gene TRBJ2-1, with 9 nucleotides matching TRBD2. The CDR3 consists of 13 residues. V shed 6 bases, J shed 4 bases, and the junction held 4 bases outside the gene matches. From germline, CDR1 is DFQATT and CDR2 SNEGSKA (reference sequence). The CDR3 reads CSAHTSGYNEQFF. CDR3 DNA: TGCAGTGCGCATACTAGCGGGTACAATGAGCAGTTCTTC.

As for this clonotype: Germline and junction disagree at one end, which may indicate a read error. The chain employs TRBV7-7 and TRBJ2-5, with TRBD1 as a possible D gene (5 bases). The length of the CDR3 is 14 residues. CDR1 and CDR2 from the germline V gene are SSHAT and FNYEAQ (reference sequence). CDR3 amino acids: CASSQDTYPETQYF. CDR3 nucleotide sequence: TGTGCTAGCAGTCAGGACACCTACCCAGAGACCCAGTACTTC.

The chain has TRBV7-2 and TRBJ2-1; 14 nucleotides agree with TRBD2. CDR3 size: 16 residues. V dropped 6 bases and J dropped 5; count of bases not matched to a gene: 6. Germline V lookup: CDR1 SGHTA, CDR2 FQGNSA. The CDR3 loop reads CASSSGTSGSHNEQFF. DNA of the CDR3: TGTGCCAGCAGTTCCGGGACTAGCGGGAGTCACAATGAGCAGTTCTTC.

The V and J genes are TRBV7-3 and TRBJ2-5, with 7 bases aligning to TRBD2. CDR1 SGHTA and CDR2 FQGTGA come from the germline V gene. The CDR3 runs to 15 residues. Germline trimming cut 0 bases from V and 5 bases from J; bases unmatched to any gene: 6. CDR3 region: CASSLTGTKGETQYF. CDR3 nucleotides: TGTGCCAGCAGCTTAACGGGGACTAAAGGGGAGACCCAGTACTTC. Full variable domain (missing parts from reference TRBV7-3 and TRBJ2-5): GAGVSQTPSNKVTEKGKYVELRCDPISGHTALYWYRQSLGQGPEFLIYFQGTGAADDSGLPNDRFFAVRPEGSVSTLKIQRTERGDSAVYLCASSLTGTKGETQYFGPGTRLLVL.

This clonotype was counted only a few times. One junction end disagrees with the germline gene, perhaps due to a read error. The chain has TRBV7-7 and TRBJ2-5; perhaps TRBD2 as D (6 bases). The germline V gene has CDR1 SSHAT and CDR2 FNYEAQ (reference sequence). The CDR3 extends over 18 amino acids. The chain's CDR3 is CASSPAGSLAVSQETQYF. CDR3 bases: TGTGCTAGCAGCCCGGCGGGGTCCCTGGCAGTTAGCCAAGAGACCCAGTACTTC.

The chain carries TRBV6-2 or TRBV6-3 and TRBJ2-3, with TRBD2 matching 10 bases. V was pared by 4 bases and J by 2 bases, with 6 bases of the junction left unmatched. Germline V gene sequence: CDR1 MNHEY, CDR2 SVGEGT. The CDR3 contains 16 residues. The CDR3 region has the DNA TGTGCCAGCAGTTCGCCAGCGGGAGGGCACACAGATACGCAGTATTTT. Protein: CASSSPAGGHTDTQYF.

The chain couples TRBV30 to TRBJ2-3, with 8 bases identical to TRBD1. The germline V gene has CDR1 GTSNPN and CDR2 SVGIG (reference sequence). Unmatched junction bases numbered 7, after V lost 5 bases and J lost 3 bases. This CDR3 has 14 residues. In nucleotides, the CDR3 is TGTGCCTGGTCCCGGGGACAGGTGACAGATACGCAGTATTTT. Protein: CAWSRGQVTDTQYF.

The chain carries TRBV6-5 and TRBJ2-1, with 8 bases lining up with TRBD2. CDR3 size: 15 residues. The V gene's germline CDR1 is MNHEY and CDR2 SVGAGI. V gave up 3 bases and J gave up 3 bases; unmatched junction bases: 4. The CDR3 loop reads CASSYSAGGYNEQFF. The CDR3, as DNA: TGTGCCAGCAGTTATTCTGCGGGGGGCTACAATGAGCAGTTCTTC.

This chain joins TRBV30 and TRBJ1-1; TRBD1 is a possible D gene (6 bases). V dropped 8 bases and J dropped 1 base, with 14 bases sitting between them. Per the germline V gene, CDR1 is GTSNPN and CDR2 is SVGIG (reference sequence). The length of the CDR3 is 13 residues. This CDR3 reads CALGRGANTEAFF. The CDR3 DNA reads TGTGCCCTGGGTCGGGGGGCGAACACTGAAGCTTTCTTT.

This clonotype has ten or more counts. The rearrangement uses TRBV7-2 and TRBJ2-5, with TRBD2 as a possible D gene (6 bases). The germline CDR1 and CDR2 sequences are SGHTA and FQGNSA. Trimming stripped 1 base from V and 2 bases from J, with 14 bases between. CDR3 length: 16 residues. CDR3 amino acids: CASSLGSGLGQETQYF. CDR3 DNA: TGTGCCAGCAGCTTAGGGAGCGGGTTGGGACAAGAGACCCAGTACTTC.

The genes are TRBV2 and TRBJ2-1; TRBD2 matches at 8 bases. After removal of 3 bases from V and 8 bases from J, the junction contained 9 bases not matched to a gene. The germline CDR1 and CDR2 sequences are SNHLY and FYNNEI. CDR3 length: 15 residues. The CDR3 spells CASSEGGGPNDEQFF. The DNA of the CDR3 is TGTGCCAGCAGTGAGGGCGGGGGGCCTAACGATGAGCAGTTCTTC.

V is TRBV6-5 and J is TRBJ1-2; the D gene is possibly TRBD1 (5 bases). This CDR3 is built from 14 residues. The germline CDR1 and CDR2 sequences are MNHEY and SVGAGI. The V gene lost 7 bases and the J gene lost 4 bases, with 16 bases spanning the gap. This CDR3 is CASTREGLTYGYTF. The DNA of the CDR3 is TGTGCCAGCACACGAGAGGGACTCACCTATGGCTACACCTTC.

The genes are TRBV20-1 and TRBJ2-7, with D perhaps TRBD1 or TRBD2 (5 bases each). The germline gives CDR1 DFQATT, CDR2 SNEGSKA (reference sequence). The length of the CDR3 is 12 residues. Between the trimmed V and J ends, which lost 4 bases and 3 bases, there was a span of 10 bases. The CDR3 DNA reads as TGCAGTGCTAATGGGGACCTCTACGAGCAGTACTTC. It specifies CSANGDLYEQYF.

The CDR3 DNA reads TGCAGTGCTAGAAGGCAGACCCTCTACGAGCAGTACTTC. Translation: CSARRQTLYEQYF. V is TRBV20-1 and J is TRBJ2-7; D call uncertain. The V end lost 2 bases, the J end lost 3 bases, and 11 bases lay between the germline ends. The CDR3 has 13 residues. Germline-derived CDR1 and CDR2 are DFQATT and SNEGSKA (reference sequence).

The chain carries TRBV14 and TRBJ2-4, with 8 bases aligning to TRBD1. The assigned J gene may be wrong: the sequence end matches TRBJ2-5 better. This CDR3 has 14 amino acids. Germline assignment: CDR1 SGHDN and CDR2 FVKESK. The CDR3 here is CASNHGTGQETQYF. The CDR3 coding sequence is TGTGCCAGCAACCACGGGACAGGACAAGAGACCCAGTACTTC.

The chain recombines TRBV27 with TRBJ1-2; 8 positions agree with TRBD1. V was clipped by 4 bases and J by 6 bases; unmatched bases: 19. The germline V gene has CDR1 MNHEY and CDR2 SMNVEV (reference sequence). The CDR3 loop spans 18 amino acids. The CDR3 loop is CASSYTGSGQGGAHGYTF. The CDR3 DNA follows: TGTGCCAGCAGTTATACCGGATCAGGACAGGGAGGTGCCCATGGCTACACCTTC.

This clonotype was observed a few times. This rearrangement joins TRBV2 to TRBJ1-2, with D unresolved. CDR1 and CDR2 (germline): SNHLY, FYNNEI. CDR3 size: 12 residues. With 5 bases removed from V and 2 bases from J, the gap between germline ends came to 6 bases. The DNA for the CDR3 is TGTGCCAGCAGTCCCAAGAACTATGGCTACACCTTC. Amino acids: CASSPKNYGYTF.

The chain uses TRBV7-2 and TRBJ2-3; TRBD2 matches 8 bases. Germline V gives CDR1 SGHTA, CDR2 FQGNSA. The junction had 5 bases not matched to a gene; V was cut back by 1 base and J by 5 bases. The CDR3 extends over 15 amino acids. This chain's CDR3 is CASSLDALAVDTQYF. DNA for the CDR3: TGTGCCAGCAGCTTAGATGCACTAGCGGTAGATACGCAGTATTTT. The whole variable domain, filled in from reference TRBV7-2 and TRBJ2-3, reads GAGVSQSPSNKVTEKGKDVELRCDPISGHTALYWYRQSLGQGLEFLIYFQGNSAPDKSGLPSDRFSAERTGGSVSTLTIQRTQQEDSAVYLCASSLDALAVDTQYFGPGTRLTVL.

This clonotype turned up a few times. The J gene is TRBJ2-7, the V gene TRBV6-2 or TRBV6-3; D is uncertain. The CDR3 sequence is 13 residues long. Germline V gives CDR1 MNHEY, CDR2 SVGEGT. Trimming removed 0 bases from V and 5 bases from J, with 8 bases in between. The CDR3, as DNA: TGTGCCAGCAGTTACTCGTTTAAGAACGAGCAGTACTTC. Its protein is CASSYSFKNEQYF.

This rearrangement joins TRBV27 to TRBJ2-7, with 7 positions matching TRBD2. V lost 4 bases, J lost 4 bases, and 13 bases stayed unmatched. The germline V gene encodes CDR1 MNHEY and CDR2 SMNVEV (reference sequence). This CDR3 contains 16 residues. CDR3 DNA: TGTGCCAGCAGTTATGACGGAACTCGGGGGGATTACGAGCAGTACTTC. Protein: CASSYDGTRGDYEQYF.

This clonotype appeared a few times. This chain connects TRBV20-1 to TRBJ2-3; 15 positions match TRBD2. Per the germline V gene, CDR1 is DFQATT and CDR2 is SNEGSKA (reference sequence). The V segment lost 3 bases and the J segment 6 bases; nucleotides outside the gene matches: 13. There are 18 residues in the CDR3. CDR3 region: CSARDRRTSGRAEDTQYF. CDR3 nucleotide sequence: TGCAGTGCTAGGGACCGGAGGACTAGCGGGAGGGCCGAGGATACGCAGTATTTT.

V is TRBV11-2 and J is TRBJ2-3; D is perhaps TRBD1 (5 bases). Trimming pared 5 bases from V and 0 bases from J, leaving 18 bases between. The CDR3 contains 17 residues. Germline V CDR1 and CDR2: SGHAT, FQNNGV. This chain's CDR3 is CASSLQHGRQSTDTQYF. The CDR3 region has the DNA TGTGCCAGCAGCCTACAACATGGGCGACAGAGCACAGATACGCAGTATTTT.